Below are 25 T cell receptor beta chains sequenced from a single sample in a study of blood T cell repertoires in COVID-19. The repertoire was sequenced with immunoSEQ multiplex PCR; TCRdb's copy has only in-frame clones and lacks some. The table has some 200,000 clones, about 87% seen once. The sequenced sample consisted of PBMCs or T cells enriched from blood (not recorded which). Receptor source: a young man with acute COVID-19.

V is TRBV12-3 or TRBV12-4 and J is TRBJ2-5; TRBD1 matches 7 bases. The trim removed 4 bases at V and 6 bases at J, leaving 5 bases unmatched. The CDR3 covers 13 residues. CDR3 sequence: CASSSDRLKTQYF. The CDR3 DNA reads as TGTGCCAGCAGTTCGGACAGGTTAAAGACCCAGTACTTC.

This chain connects TRBV7-9 to TRBJ1-1; tentatively, D is TRBD1 (6 bases). Trimming took off 5 bases at V and 0 bases at J, with 13 bases between the two ends. Looked up from germline, CDR1 is SEHNR and CDR2 is FQNEAQ (reference sequence). CDR3 length equals 15 residues. The CDR3 DNA follows: TGTGCCAGCAGCCGGGAACAGGGTTTGAACACTGAAGCTTTCTTT. Its translation is CASSREQGLNTEAFF.

Only one count was recorded for this clone. The CDR3 region is CASSVRALNQPQHF. The CDR3 DNA reads as TGTGCCAGTAGTGTCAGGGCTTTAAATCAGCCCCAGCATTTT. The genes are TRBV19 and TRBJ1-5, with D perhaps TRBD1 (5 bases). Germline V lookup: CDR1 LNHDA, CDR2 SQIVND (reference sequence). This CDR3 contains 14 residues. The germline V and J ends were trimmed by 5 bases and 4 bases, with 12 bases remaining between them.

This chain connects TRBV27 to TRBJ2-7; 8 bases are shared with TRBD2. CDR3 length equals 14 residues. V was pared by 2 bases and J by 7 bases, with 7 bases of the junction left unmatched. Germline loops: CDR1 MNHEY, CDR2 SMNVEV (reference sequence). The CDR3 protein is CASSLVGRAREQYF. For the CDR3, the DNA is TGTGCCAGCAGTTTAGTCGGGAGGGCCCGGGAGCAGTACTTC.

V gene TRBV19 combines with J gene TRBJ1-1; 7 bases align to TRBD1. V dropped 6 bases and J dropped 11; count of bases not matched to a gene: 6. Looked up from germline, CDR1 is LNHDA and CDR2 is SQIVND (reference sequence). The CDR3 totals 11 residues. CDR3 protein: CASRTTGEAFF. CDR3 bases: TGTGCCAGTAGGACTACAGGGGAGGCTTTCTTT.

V gene TRBV3-1 (or the pseudogene TRBV3-2) combines with J gene TRBJ2-5; maybe TRBD1 (6 bases). In germline, CDR1 is LGHDT, CDR2 YNNKEL (reference sequence). The CDR3 spans 20 residues. Trimming cost V 5 bases and J 4 bases, with 32 bases left between them. The CDR3 DNA reads as TGTGCCAGCAGCTCTGGAAGGGGCAGAAGGACAGCGACAGAGGGAGAGACCCAGTACTTC. This translates into CASSSGRGRRTATEGETQYF.

This clone was observed a single time. This chain connects TRBV27 to TRBJ2-7, with D maybe TRBD2 (5 bases). CDR1 is MNHEY, CDR2 SMNVEV, per germline (reference sequence). Trimming cost V 4 bases and J 0 bases, with 13 bases left between them. The CDR3 consists of 15 residues. The DNA of the CDR3 is TGTGCCAGCAGTTCCGGACTGACACTCTCCTACGAGCAGTACTTC. This gives the protein CASSSGLTLSYEQYF.

The genes are TRBV5-1 and TRBJ2-1, with TRBD2 matching over 8 bases. The CDR3 has 19 amino acids. Germline V gene sequence: CDR1 SGHRS, CDR2 YFSETQ. V gave up 4 bases and J gave up 10 bases; unmatched junction bases: 25. The CDR3 is CASSENRDMSGGPRGEQFF. DNA for the CDR3: TGCGCCAGCAGCGAGAACAGGGATATGTCGGGAGGGCCTCGTGGGGAGCAGTTCTTC.

This chain uses TRBV6-5 with TRBJ2-1, with TRBD1 matching over 7 bases. V gave up 1 base and J gave up 6 bases; unmatched junction bases: 3. Looked up from germline, CDR1 is MNHEY and CDR2 is SVGAGI. CDR3 size: 14 residues. The CDR3 sequence: CASSYLDRFNEQFF. The CDR3 DNA reads as TGTGCCAGCAGTTACTTGGACAGGTTCAATGAGCAGTTCTTC.

The chain couples TRBV19 to TRBJ1-1; D gene ambiguous. Germline CDR1 reads LNHDA; CDR2 reads SQIVND (reference sequence). Trimming pared 4 bases from V and 0 bases from J, leaving 6 bases between. The CDR3 is made up of 13 amino acids. The CDR3 sequence: CASSKGVNTEAFF. The CDR3, as DNA: TGTGCCAGTAGTAAGGGAGTGAACACTGAAGCTTTCTTT. Complete variable domain (other parts from reference TRBV19 and TRBJ1-1): DGGITQSPKYLFRKEGQNVTLSCEQNLNHDAMYWYRQDPGQGLRLIYYSQIVNDFQKGDIAEGYSVSREKKESFPLTVTSAQKNPTAFYLCASSKGVNTEAFFGQGTRLTVV.

V gene TRBV15 combines with J gene TRBJ2-1, with 7 bases lining up with TRBD1. This CDR3 is 17 amino acids long. The trim removed 3 bases at V and 5 bases at J, leaving 13 bases unmatched. Looked up from germline, CDR1 is LNHNV and CDR2 is YYDKDF (reference sequence). The CDR3 loop reads CATSSPLRDSVNNEQFF. The DNA for the CDR3 is TGTGCCACCAGCAGCCCCCTTCGGGACAGTGTAAACAATGAGCAGTTCTTC.

V is TRBV6-5 and J is TRBJ1-1; perhaps TRBD1 as D (5 bases). The V end lost 4 bases, the J end lost 2 bases, and 8 bases lay between the germline ends. Germline values: CDR1 MNHEY, CDR2 SVGAGI. The CDR3 loop spans 13 amino acids. The CDR3 here is CASSSGGNTEAFF. CDR3 nucleotide sequence: TGTGCCAGCAGTTCGGGGGGTAACACTGAAGCTTTCTTT.

V is TRBV5-1 and J is TRBJ1-2, with D possibly TRBD1 on 6 matching bases. This CDR3 has 16 amino acids. Per germline, CDR1 SGHRS and CDR2 YFSETQ. V was trimmed by 3 bases and J by 4 bases, leaving 19 bases between them. For the CDR3, the DNA is TGCGCCAGCAGCTCTAAAGGCGGGGGCATCGGCTATGGCTACACCTTC. This sequence encodes CASSSKGGGIGYGYTF. The whole variable domain, filled in from reference TRBV5-1 and TRBJ1-2, reads KAGVTQTPRYLIKTRGQQVTLSCSPISGHRSVSWYQQTPGQGLQFLFEYFSETQRNKGNFPGRFSGRQFSNSRSEMNVSTLELGDSALYLCASSSKGGGIGYGYTFGSGTRLTVV.

This clone was observed a single time. The junction differs from germline at one of its ends, possibly a read error. V and J are TRBV30 and TRBJ1-1; D ambiguous. Germline V lookup: CDR1 GTSNPN, CDR2 SVGIG (reference sequence). The CDR3 has 15 amino acids. CDR3 in DNA: TGTGCCCGGAGTGTACTAGTATCGGGAGAAAGTGAAGCTTTCTTT. Translated: CARSVLVSGESEAFF.

J is TRBJ1-2 and V is TRBV6-5; D might be TRBD1 (6 bases). CDR1 MNHEY and CDR2 SVGAGI come from the germline V gene. V was cut by 6 bases and J by 2 bases, with 10 bases left in between. The CDR3 extends over 13 amino acids. CDR3: CASSGRGNYGYTF. The CDR3 DNA is TGTGCCAGCAGCGGCAGGGGCAACTATGGCTACACCTTC.

In regard to this clone: One end of the junction fails to match germline, which may point to a read error. The chain carries TRBV5-1 and TRBJ1-2; TRBD1 matches at 12 bases. From germline, CDR1 is SGHRS and CDR2 YFSETQ. The CDR3 is 13 amino acids. The CDR3 region has the DNA TGCGCCAGCAGCCCGGACTCGGGACAGGGGGCCTCCTTC. This codes for CASSPDSGQGASF.

The chain couples TRBV19 to TRBJ2-1; 12 nucleotides agree with TRBD2. The CDR3 runs to 15 residues. CDR1 and CDR2 from the germline V gene are LNHDA and SQIVND (reference sequence). Trimming removed 6 bases from V and 6 bases from J; junction bases left unmatched: 6. Written as DNA, the CDR3 is TGTGCCAGTAGCCCCGGACTAGCGGGGTCCAATGAGCAGTTCTTC. Translation gives CASSPGLAGSNEQFF.

CDR3: CASSLQGLSNYGYTF. The CDR3 coding sequence is TGCGCCAGCAGCTTGCAGGGTCTTTCTAACTATGGCTACACCTTC. The chain is built from TRBV5-1 and TRBJ1-2; D is perhaps TRBD1 (5 bases). There are 15 residues in the CDR3. CDR1 is SGHRS and CDR2 is YFSETQ in the germline V gene. V gave up 1 base and J gave up 0 bases, with 10 bases separating them.

The chain joins TRBV6-6 to TRBJ2-1; D unclear. Trimming removed 11 bases from V and 9 bases from J, with 14 bases in between. Germline V CDR1 and CDR2: MNHNY, SVGAGI (reference sequence). The CDR3 spans 11 residues. The CDR3 bases are TGTGCCGGTCGGAGCGATGGTGAGCAGTTCTTC. It encodes CAGRSDGEQFF.

In its sample, this clone was seen once. The V and J genes are TRBV9 and TRBJ2-3; possibly TRBD2 for D (5 bases). V lost 0 bases to trimming and J lost 5 bases, with 10 bases between them. The germline gives CDR1 SGDLS, CDR2 YYNGEE. The length of the CDR3 is 14 residues. CDR3 DNA sequence: TGTGCCAGCAGCGTAGGTAGAGAGGGAGATACGCAGTATTTT. Translating gives CASSVGREGDTQYF.

This clone has a single count. The V and J genes are TRBV7-9 and TRBJ2-3; D may be TRBD1 (5 bases). Germline V CDR1 and CDR2: SEHNR, FQNEAQ (reference sequence). The V end lost 5 bases, the J end lost 4 bases, and 16 bases lay between the germline ends. The CDR3 is 15 amino acids. The CDR3 coding sequence is TGTGCCAGCAGCCGGGCCTTCTTAGGGGCAGATACGCAGTATTTT. Residues: CASSRAFLGADTQYF.

This chain joins TRBV9 and TRBJ2-5, with 9 bases that match TRBD1. V lost 4 bases and J lost 4; bases outside the gene matches: 8. The CDR3 is 15 residues long. Germline values: CDR1 SGDLS, CDR2 YYNGEE. In DNA, the CDR3 is TGTGCCAGCAGCCTCAGAGGACAGGGGATAGAGACCCAGTACTTC. Its protein product is CASSLRGQGIETQYF.

The table lists this clone with a few counts. The rearrangement links TRBV7-2 to TRBJ1-5; D perhaps matches TRBD1 (6 bases). The CDR3 totals 14 residues. Germline V gene sequence: CDR1 SGHTA, CDR2 FQGNSA. V gave up 3 bases and J gave up 6 bases, with 12 bases separating them. CDR3 in amino acids: CASSFLGGSQPQHF. In nucleotides, the CDR3 is TGTGCCAGCAGCTTTTTAGGGGGAAGTCAGCCCCAGCATTTT.

This chain uses TRBV4-1 with TRBJ2-7; TRBD1 matches at 11 bases. The ends lost 0 bases at V and 2 bases at J; junction bases unmatched: 9. Germline V gene lookup returns CDR1 MGHRA and CDR2 YSYEKL. The CDR3 sequence is 18 residues long. The CDR3 DNA reads as TGCGCCAGCAGCCAAGATTTATCCGAGGGACAGGGGGCCTACGAGCAGTACTTC. Its protein is CASSQDLSEGQGAYEQYF.

The gene calls are TRBV5-1 and TRBJ1-4; D is uncertain. Germline-derived CDR1 and CDR2 are SGHRS and YFSETQ. V dropped 3 bases and J dropped 4 bases, with 7 bases sitting between them. There are 13 residues in the CDR3. The CDR3 region is CASSSPVNEKLFF. The CDR3 nucleotides are TGCGCCAGCAGCTCCCCAGTTAATGAAAAACTGTTTTTT.